This T cell receptor beta chain was sequenced during a study of cytomegalovirus exposure and HLA in healthy donors. Study results and caveats: It was approximately 160 TCR beta chains that were listed as cytomegalovirus-associated. Immune exposure was documented only through CMV serostatus. Later genetic work tied a missense DCLRE1C variant to beta-chain V and J trimming.

The PCR contained 60 Vbeta and 13 Jbeta primers. Generated by immunoSEQ multiplex PCR, the TCRdb table keeps only in-frame clones and is missing some. The table records approximately 59,000 clones, almost 70% of them present only once. The CDR3 has 15 residues. V dropped 3 bases and J dropped 2 bases, with 12 bases sitting between them. CDR1 KGHSH and CDR2 LQKENI come from the germline V gene. In the case of this clone: Its specificity is unknown.

Input material: PBMCs. The sequence was obtained from a man between 35 and 55 years old in good health and CMV-seropositive. The rearrangement links TRBV18 to TRBJ2-3; D is ambiguous. The CDR3 DNA reads TGTGCCAGCTCACCTTACCCCCAGGACACAGATACGCAGTATTTT. Translation gives CASSPYPQDTDTQYF.